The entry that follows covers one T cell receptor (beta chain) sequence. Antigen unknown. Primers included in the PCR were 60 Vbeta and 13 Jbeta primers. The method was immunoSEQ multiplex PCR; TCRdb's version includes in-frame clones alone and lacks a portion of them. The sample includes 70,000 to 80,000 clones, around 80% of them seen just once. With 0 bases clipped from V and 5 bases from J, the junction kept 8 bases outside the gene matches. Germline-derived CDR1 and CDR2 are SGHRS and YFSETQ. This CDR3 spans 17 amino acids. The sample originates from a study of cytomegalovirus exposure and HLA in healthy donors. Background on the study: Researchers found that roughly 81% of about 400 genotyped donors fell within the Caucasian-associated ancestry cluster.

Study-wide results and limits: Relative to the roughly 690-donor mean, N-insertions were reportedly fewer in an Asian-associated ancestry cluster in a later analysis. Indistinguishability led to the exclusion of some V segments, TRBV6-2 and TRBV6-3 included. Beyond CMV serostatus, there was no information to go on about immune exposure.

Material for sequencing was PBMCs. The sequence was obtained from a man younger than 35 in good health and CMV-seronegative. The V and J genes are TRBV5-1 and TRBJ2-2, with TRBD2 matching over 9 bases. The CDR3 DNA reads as TGCGCCAGCAGCTTGGCCATAGCTAGCGGGGTAACCGGGGAGCTGTTTTTT. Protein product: CASSLAIASGVTGELFF.